This passage covers 29 T cell receptor beta chains from one sample sequenced in a study of CD8 T cells in ankylosing spondylitis. A single record per CDR3 protein comes from TCRdb applying MiXCR to the 5' RACE reads. This table has just under 350,000 distinct CDR3 sequences, roughly 14% appearing once. Sequenced material: blood, either unsorted or a sorted T cell fraction (not recorded which). These receptor sequences come from a male donor with ankylosing spondylitis or in good health (not recorded which).

This clonotype was detected only a few times. The V call is TRBV3-1, the J call TRBJ2-1; D ambiguous. This CDR3 is built from 14 residues. Germline lookup yields CDR1 LGHDT and CDR2 YNNKEL (reference sequence). V gave up 1 base and J gave up 4 bases, with 8 bases separating them. CDR3 coding DNA: TGTGCCAGCAGCCAAGCGGGTCGATACAATGAGCAGTTCTTC. It yields the protein CASSQAGRYNEQFF.

There are a few counts of this clonotype. This chain joins TRBV27 and TRBJ1-6, with D perhaps matching TRBD1 (6 bases). The germline CDR1 and CDR2 sequences are MNHEY and SMNVEV (reference sequence). Trimming removed 6 bases from V and 6 bases from J, with 12 bases in between. The CDR3 contains 14 residues. In DNA form, the CDR3 reads TGTGCCAGCAGCCCAGACAGGTCTAATTCACCCCTCCACTTT. It is translated as CASSPDRSNSPLHF.

This clonotype was detected a few times. This chain uses TRBV18 with TRBJ1-1, with a weak D call TRBD1 (6 bases). Germline assignment: CDR1 KGHSH and CDR2 LQKENI. The V and J ends lost 6 bases and 1 base respectively, with 12 bases between them. CDR3 length: 14 residues. The CDR3 spells CASSQQGRNTEAFF. The CDR3 region has the DNA TGTGCCAGCTCCCAACAGGGCCGGAACACTGAAGCTTTCTTT.

This clonotype was observed a few times. The rearrangement links TRBV12-3 or TRBV12-4 to TRBJ1-4, with D perhaps matching TRBD1 (5 bases). Trimming left V 3 bases short and J 8 bases short, with 13 bases between. The CDR3 runs to 14 residues. The CDR3 nucleotides read TGTGCCAGCAGTTTCCCCGGGCGGGGGGAAAAACTGTTTTTT. Amino acids: CASSFPGRGEKLFF.

This clonotype was detected only a few times. The rearrangement joins TRBV3-1 to TRBJ2-2; 8 bases agree with TRBD2. Looked up from germline, CDR1 is LGHDT and CDR2 is YNNKEL (reference sequence). V gave up 4 bases and J gave up 3 bases; unmatched junction bases: 4. This CDR3 is built from 15 residues. The chain's CDR3 is CASSPRGAYTGELFF. The DNA of the CDR3 is TGTGCCAGCAGCCCGCGGGGGGCGTACACCGGGGAGCTGTTTTTT.

The table lists this clonotype with a few counts. The chain employs TRBV7-8 and TRBJ1-1, with 10 bases matching TRBD1. CDR1 is SGHVS and CDR2 is FQNEAQ in the germline V gene. This CDR3 has 14 residues. With V trimmed by 7 bases and J by 3 bases, 5 bases remained unmatched. CDR3 region: CASNPGQGYTEAFF. In DNA, the CDR3 is TGTGCCAGCAATCCGGGACAGGGGTACACTGAAGCTTTCTTT.

There are a few counts of this clonotype. The chain has TRBV20-1 and TRBJ2-1; weak D call: TRBD2 (6 bases). The CDR3 contains 17 residues. Trimming shortened V by 1 base and J by 1 base, and 17 bases separated the two germline ends. CDR1 is DFQATT, CDR2 SNEGSKA, per germline (reference sequence). The CDR3 loop is CSARATLTSKSYNEQFF. The DNA of the CDR3 is TGCAGTGCTAGAGCAACCCTGACTAGTAAATCCTACAATGAGCAGTTCTTC.

The chain uses TRBV11-3 and TRBJ2-3; D gene unclear. V lost 1 base and J 9 bases, leaving 11 bases between the germline ends. Germline V CDR1 and CDR2: SGHNT, YENEEA. CDR3 length: 13 amino acids. The CDR3 sequence: CASSLGPEGTQYF. The DNA for the CDR3 is TGTGCCAGCAGCTTAGGCCCTGAAGGGACGCAGTATTTT.

The chain joins TRBV6-1 to TRBJ2-5, with D tentatively TRBD1 or TRBD2 (5 bases each). The CDR3 length is 13 residues. The germline V and J ends were trimmed by 4 bases and 5 bases, with 11 bases remaining between them. Germline CDR1 and CDR2: MNHNS and SASEGT. The CDR3 reads CASSGGTRETQYF. CDR3 nucleotides: TGTGCCAGCAGTGGGGGGACGAGGGAGACCCAGTACTTC.

This clonotype appeared once. V and J are TRBV5-1 and TRBJ1-5; the D gene is possibly TRBD1 (5 bases). The CDR3 sequence is 15 residues long. The V and J ends lost 3 bases and 5 bases respectively, with 15 bases between them. CDR1 is SGHRS and CDR2 is YFSETQ in the germline V gene. The CDR3 DNA follows: TGCGCCAGCAGCTGGGGGGGGGAGGGCTATCAGCCCCAGCATTTT. Translated: CASSWGGEGYQPQHF.

This chain links TRBV18 with TRBJ1-2, with 9 nucleotides matching TRBD1. The CDR3 contains 17 residues. V lost 0 bases, J lost 7 bases, and 12 bases stayed unmatched. In germline, CDR1 is KGHSH, CDR2 LQKENI. CDR3 DNA: TGTGCCAGCTCACCACCGATCTGGAACAGGGGGCGGTTTGGCTACACCTTC. This codes for CASSPPIWNRGRFGYTF.

V and J are TRBV12-3 or TRBV12-4 and TRBJ1-1; no clear D. V was cut by 7 bases and J by 4 bases, with 16 bases left in between. The CDR3 spans 14 residues. CDR3 loop: CASMAGPPGTEAFF. The CDR3 bases are TGTGCCAGCATGGCAGGTCCCCCGGGCACTGAAGCTTTCTTT.

This clonotype was seen only a few times. This chain links TRBV5-1 with TRBJ2-3, with TRBD2 identical over 8 bases. CDR3 length: 15 amino acids. Germline-derived CDR1 and CDR2 are SGHRS and YFSETQ. The ends lost 4 bases at V and 6 bases at J; junction bases unmatched: 10. CDR3 residues: CASSPGGGFGDTQYF. Written as DNA, the CDR3 is TGCGCCAGCAGCCCGGGCGGGGGGTTCGGGGATACGCAGTATTTT.

This clonotype was found a few times. CDR3 DNA sequence: TGCGCCAGCAGCCAAGATACACAGAACTATGGCTACACCTTC. Amino acid sequence: CASSQDTQNYGYTF. The chain couples TRBV4-1 to TRBJ1-2; D not resolved. The V and J ends lost 0 bases and 2 bases respectively, with 7 bases between them. The germline V gene encodes CDR1 MGHRA and CDR2 YSYEKL. The CDR3 sequence is 14 residues long.

This clonotype appeared a few times. The rearrangement uses TRBV12-3 or TRBV12-4 and TRBJ2-5, with 9 nucleotides matching TRBD2. This CDR3 spans 19 amino acids. With 5 bases clipped from V and 5 bases from J, the junction kept 21 bases outside the gene matches. DNA for the CDR3: TGTGCCAGCAGTCCCTCCCTAGGGGTAGCGGGGGCTCTGGGGGAGACCCAGTACTTC. Its translation is CASSPSLGVAGALGETQYF.

There are a few counts of this clonotype. The chain employs TRBV6-5 and TRBJ2-3; D could derive from TRBD1 or TRBD2 (5 bases each). Germline V lookup: CDR1 MNHEY, CDR2 SVGAGI. Trimming removed 4 bases at V and 2 bases at J, with 10 bases between. The CDR3 runs 14 residues. This CDR3 is CASSSGDLTDTQYF. The CDR3, as DNA: TGTGCCAGCAGTTCCGGGGACCTCACAGATACGCAGTATTTT.

This clonotype showed up just a few times. The rearrangement joins TRBV20-1 to TRBJ1-5; 12 bases are shared with TRBD1. Trimming cost V 6 bases and J 7 bases; bases outside gene matches: 10. Germline V gene data show CDR1 as DFQATT and CDR2 as SNEGSKA (reference sequence). This CDR3 has 15 residues. This chain's CDR3 is CSAHRDRGPRQPQHF. The CDR3 DNA sequence: TGCAGTGCCCACCGGGACAGGGGGCCGAGACAGCCCCAGCATTTT.

This chain links TRBV11-2 with TRBJ2-2; D not certain. Germline CDR1 and CDR2: SGHAT and FQNNGV. V was cut by 2 bases and J by 3 bases, with 25 bases left in between. The CDR3 is 20 residues long. CDR3 bases: TGTGCCAGCAGCTTATTAGAGTGGCTAGTCCTGCCTCGAGACACCGGGGAGCTGTTTTTT. Protein product: CASSLLEWLVLPRDTGELFF. Based on the CDR3 plus reference TRBV11-2 and TRBJ2-2, the full variable domain is EAGVAQSPRYKIIEKRQSVAFWCNPISGHATLYWYQQILGQGPKLLIQFQNNGVVDDSQLPKDRFSAERLKGVDSTLKIQPAKLEDSAVYLCASSLLEWLVLPRDTGELFFGEGSRLTVL.

The V call is TRBV12-3 or TRBV12-4, the J call TRBJ2-1; D unclear. The CDR3 consists of 12 residues. V lost 4 bases and J lost 5, with 6 bases in between. The CDR3 DNA sequence: TGTGCCAGCAGTTCGATTAACAATGAGCAGTTCTTC. Translation: CASSSINNEQFF.

The V gene is TRBV10-3, the J gene TRBJ2-3; 7 nucleotides align to TRBD2. The CDR3 consists of 18 residues. Trimming took 0 bases from V and 4 from J; bases not matched to a gene: 13. Germline V gene data show CDR1 as ENHRY and CDR2 as SYGVKD. The CDR3 DNA sequence: TGTGCCATCAGTGAGTCGAGGTCGGGGCGGGAGCGCGCAGATACGCAGTATTTT. Residues: CAISESRSGRERADTQYF.

This chain's CDR3 is CASSPWDRPQETQYF. The CDR3 region has the DNA TGTGCCAGCAGCCCCTGGGACAGGCCCCAAGAGACCCAGTACTTC. This chain uses TRBV3-1 with TRBJ2-5; 8 positions match TRBD1. V lost 4 bases to trimming and J lost 1 base; unmatched junction nucleotides: 5. The CDR3 length is 15 residues. The germline CDR1 and CDR2 sequences are LGHDT and YNNKEL (reference sequence).

This clonotype was recorded a few times. V gene TRBV20-1 combines with J gene TRBJ2-2; 7 bases line up with TRBD1. Trimming took 0 bases from V and 4 from J; bases not matched to a gene: 2. The CDR3 consists of 14 residues. CDR1 is DFQATT and CDR2 is SNEGSKA in the germline V gene (reference sequence). Here the CDR3 reads CSARETGSTGELFF. DNA of the CDR3: TGCAGTGCTAGAGAGACAGGGAGCACCGGGGAGCTGTTTTTT.

This sequence joins TRBV4-1 and TRBJ2-1; D is possibly TRBD1 (6 bases). V dropped 2 bases and J dropped 5 bases, with 13 bases sitting between them. Germline CDR1 MGHRA, CDR2 YSYEKL. The CDR3 extends over 15 amino acids. In DNA form, the CDR3 reads TGCGCCAGCAGCCAAAGGGGGATCCCGAACAATGAGCAGTTCTTC. It encodes CASSQRGIPNNEQFF.

The chain is built from TRBV5-1 and TRBJ2-2; D not resolved. With 1 base removed from V and 5 bases from J, the gap between germline ends came to 9 bases. The CDR3 is 14 amino acids. Per the germline V gene, CDR1 is SGHRS and CDR2 is YFSETQ. CDR3 protein: CASSLSFVTGELFF. In nucleotides, the CDR3 is TGCGCCAGCAGCTTGAGTTTTGTTACCGGGGAGCTGTTTTTT. Based on the CDR3 plus reference TRBV5-1 and TRBJ2-2, the full variable domain is KAGVTQTPRYLIKTRGQQVTLSCSPISGHRSVSWYQQTPGQGLQFLFEYFSETQRNKGNFPGRFSGRQFSNSRSEMNVSTLELGDSALYLCASSLSFVTGELFFGEGSRLTVL.

CDR3 bases: TGTGCCAGCACCCAAAGTCGGGGAAGCTACGAGCAGTACTTC. Its protein product is CASTQSRGSYEQYF. The genes are TRBV6-1 and TRBJ2-7, with a possible D match to TRBD2 (5 bases). The CDR3 has 14 residues. Germline values: CDR1 MNHNS, CDR2 SASEGT. Deletions cut 7 bases from V and 3 bases from J, with 16 bases between.

This clonotype was seen many times. The rearrangement links TRBV11-2 to TRBJ2-1, with D possibly being TRBD2 (6 bases). V dropped 5 bases and J dropped 9 bases, with 20 bases sitting between them. Germline assignment: CDR1 SGHAT and CDR2 FQNNGV. CDR3 length: 15 residues. The CDR3 bases are TGTGCCAGCAGCCCCGGAGGGACTTATTTCAGTGAGCAGTTCTTC. Its translation: CASSPGGTYFSEQFF. Looking up the rest from reference TRBV11-2 and TRBJ2-1 gives the full variable domain: EAGVAQSPRYKIIEKRQSVAFWCNPISGHATLYWYQQILGQGPKLLIQFQNNGVVDDSQLPKDRFSAERLKGVDSTLKIQPAKLEDSAVYLCASSPGGTYFSEQFFGPGTRLTVL.

The DNA of the CDR3 is TGCGCCAGCAGCTTCACGTCCCTAGCCCAAGAGACCCAGTACTTC. It yields the protein CASSFTSLAQETQYF. V is TRBV5-1 and J is TRBJ2-5, with D maybe TRBD2 (5 bases). The germline gives CDR1 SGHRS, CDR2 YFSETQ. CDR3 length equals 15 residues. Trimming took off 2 bases at V and 1 base at J, with 12 bases between the two ends. Full variable domain (missing parts from reference TRBV5-1 and TRBJ2-5): KAGVTQTPRYLIKTRGQQVTLSCSPISGHRSVSWYQQTPGQGLQFLFEYFSETQRNKGNFPGRFSGRQFSNSRSEMNVSTLELGDSALYLCASSFTSLAQETQYFGPGTRLLVL.

This clonotype was seen at least ten times. V is TRBV5-1 and J is TRBJ1-2, with D possibly being TRBD1 (5 bases). Germline-derived CDR1 and CDR2 are SGHRS and YFSETQ. V lost 5 bases, J lost 6 bases, and 14 bases lay in between. This CDR3 region has 13 residues. This chain's CDR3 is CASRMRSGDGYTF. The CDR3 coding sequence is TGCGCCAGCAGAATGAGGTCGGGGGATGGCTACACCTTC.

This clonotype was counted between two and nine times. This rearrangement joins TRBV6-1 to TRBJ1-1; D might be TRBD1 (6 bases). Trimming took off 8 bases at V and 0 bases at J, with 13 bases between the two ends. The CDR3 has 14 residues. Germline values: CDR1 MNHNS, CDR2 SASEGT. The chain's CDR3 is CASSDRLLNTEAFF. CDR3 sequence (DNA): TGTGCCAGCTCAGACAGGTTATTGAACACTGAAGCTTTCTTT.